These 15 T cell receptor beta chains share one sample of origin, sequenced in a study of blood T cell repertoires in COVID-19. TCRdb's table, derived via immunoSEQ multiplex PCR, lists solely in-frame clones and lacks some. The sample yields about 64,000 clones, 85% to 90% seen once. Material: peripheral blood. The source is a man between 50 and 59 years old with active COVID-19.

This clone was counted a single time. The rearrangement uses TRBV7-9 and TRBJ2-3; possible D gene TRBD2, 6 bases. CDR1 is SEHNR and CDR2 is FQNEAQ in the germline V gene (reference sequence). CDR3 length: 18 amino acids. V was clipped by 2 bases and J by 0 bases, with 18 bases between them. CDR3 in amino acids: CASSLRAGTAGSTDTQYF. CDR3 coding DNA: TGTGCCAGCAGCTTACGAGCGGGCACGGCCGGTAGCACAGATACGCAGTATTTT.

The chain employs TRBV2 and TRBJ1-3, with D uncertain. Germline V gives CDR1 SNHLY, CDR2 FYNNEI. V lost 4 bases, J lost 0 bases, and 13 bases lay in between. The CDR3 length is 16 residues. The CDR3 DNA reads TGTGCCAGCAGTGGGGCAGGCCTGAGCTCTGGAAACACCATATATTTT. This sequence encodes CASSGAGLSSGNTIYF.

The chain employs TRBV7-3 and TRBJ2-1; 8 bases agree with TRBD2. V lost 5 bases, J lost 1 base, and 4 bases stayed unmatched. Germline loops: CDR1 SGHTA, CDR2 FQGTGA. The CDR3 is 15 amino acids. CDR3 sequence: CASSLSGDSYNEQFF. The CDR3 bases are TGTGCCAGCAGCCTTAGCGGGGATTCCTACAATGAGCAGTTCTTC. Filled out from reference TRBV7-3 and TRBJ2-1, the complete variable domain reads GAGVSQTPSNKVTEKGKYVELRCDPISGHTALYWYRQSLGQGPEFLIYFQGTGAADDSGLPNDRFFAVRPEGSVSTLKIQRTERGDSAVYLCASSLSGDSYNEQFFGPGTRLTVL.

The chain joins TRBV30 to TRBJ2-2, with D maybe TRBD2 (6 bases). Germline V gene data show CDR1 as GTSNPN and CDR2 as SVGIG (reference sequence). This CDR3 spans 12 amino acids. Trimming shortened V by 1 base and J by 6 bases, and 6 bases separated the two germline ends. This CDR3 reads CAWSGGAGELFF. CDR3 in DNA: TGTGCCTGGAGTGGGGGGGCCGGGGAGCTGTTTTTT.

This clone was counted once. The rearrangement uses TRBV28 and TRBJ2-5; 11 bases map to TRBD2. CDR1 and CDR2 (germline): MDHEN, SYDVKM. With V trimmed by 5 bases and J by 3 bases, 8 bases remained unmatched. The CDR3 runs 16 residues. Here the CDR3 DNA reads TGTGCCAGCAGTCCAACTAGCGGGGGCGAGAAAGAGACCCAGTACTTC. Its translation is CASSPTSGGEKETQYF.

The CDR3 loop reads CASSEEQGFQPQHF. In DNA form, the CDR3 reads TGTGCCAGCAGTGAAGAACAGGGATTTCAGCCCCAGCATTTT. The chain recombines TRBV6-1 with TRBJ1-5; possibly TRBD1 for D (6 bases). Germline assignment: CDR1 MNHNS and CDR2 SASEGT. This CDR3 region has 14 residues. V lost 1 base and J lost 6, with 10 bases in between.

The V call is TRBV6-5, the J call TRBJ1-3, with D possibly matching TRBD1 (5 bases). Looked up from germline, CDR1 is MNHEY and CDR2 is SVGAGI. V gave up 5 bases and J gave up 0 bases, with 11 bases separating them. This CDR3 has 15 amino acids. Here the CDR3 reads CASSLRQSSGNTIYF. The CDR3 coding sequence is TGTGCCAGCAGTCTGCGACAGAGCTCTGGAAACACCATATATTTT.

CDR3 amino acids: CASSEWIAGSTDTQYF. The CDR3 DNA follows: TGCGCCAGCAGTGAGTGGATCGCGGGGAGCACAGATACGCAGTATTTT. This chain connects TRBV10-1 to TRBJ2-3, with a tentative D call TRBD2 (6 bases). The germline V and J ends were trimmed by 1 base and 0 bases, with 11 bases remaining between them. Per germline, CDR1 WNHNN and CDR2 SYGVQD (reference sequence). The CDR3 extends over 16 amino acids.

The chain links TRBV5-1 to TRBJ2-5; D unresolved. Germline-derived CDR1 and CDR2 are SGHRS and YFSETQ. CDR3 length: 16 amino acids. V dropped 2 bases and J dropped 4 bases, with 18 bases sitting between them. The CDR3 region has the DNA TGCGCCAGCAGCTTCTCAACTGGTTTCGGCGGAGAGACCCAGTACTTC. This gives the protein CASSFSTGFGGETQYF.

The J gene is TRBJ1-1, the V gene TRBV19; D gene unclear. Germline V gene data show CDR1 as LNHDA and CDR2 as SQIVND (reference sequence). CDR3 length: 11 amino acids. V was clipped by 3 bases and J by 7 bases, with 6 bases between them. The CDR3 spells CASSISSEAFF. The CDR3 nucleotides read TGTGCCAGTAGTATCTCCAGTGAAGCTTTCTTT.

The V and J genes are TRBV30 and TRBJ2-7; 9 nucleotides match TRBD1. The V and J ends lost 2 bases and 8 bases, in that order; junction bases with no gene match: 10. The CDR3 extends over 14 amino acids. Germline values: CDR1 GTSNPN, CDR2 SVGIG (reference sequence). The CDR3 loop is CAWSHSGQGIKQYF. CDR3 sequence (DNA): TGTGCCTGGAGTCATTCAGGACAGGGGATTAAGCAGTACTTC.

This clone was counted only a few times. V usage is TRBV5-1 and J usage is TRBJ2-7, with 7 bases identical to TRBD1. Trimming at V came to 4 bases and at J to 2 bases, leaving 6 bases not matched to a gene. Germline V lookup: CDR1 SGHRS, CDR2 YFSETQ. The CDR3 spans 14 residues. The CDR3 loop reads CASSRGQEAYEQYF. CDR3 nucleotides: TGCGCCAGCAGCCGCGGACAGGAAGCCTACGAGCAGTACTTC.

The V gene is TRBV28, the J gene TRBJ2-5, with D perhaps matching TRBD2 (7 bases). This CDR3 is 14 amino acids long. Trimming stripped 2 bases from V and 4 bases from J, with 11 bases between. Germline CDR1 reads MDHEN; CDR2 reads SYDVKM. CDR3 region: CASSLRGAGETQYF. The CDR3 DNA follows: TGTGCCAGCAGTTTACGGGGGGCCGGAGAGACCCAGTACTTC.

As concerns this clone: The junction and the germline gene differ at one end; a read error may be behind it. V gene TRBV10-1 combines with J gene TRBJ2-2, with D possibly TRBD2 on 6 matching bases. Germline lookup yields CDR1 WNHNN and CDR2 SYGVQD (reference sequence). The CDR3 sequence is 13 residues long. The CDR3: CASSRTTVGDLFF. CDR3 DNA sequence: TGCGCCAGCAGCCGGACTACAGTCGGGGATCTGTTTTTT.

In this sample, this clone turned up once. The gene calls are TRBV27 and TRBJ2-1, with TRBD2 matching 12 bases. Germline CDR1 reads MNHEY; CDR2 reads SMNVEV (reference sequence). The CDR3 loop spans 18 amino acids. V was clipped by 6 bases and J by 8 bases; unmatched bases: 17. In DNA form, the CDR3 reads TGTGCCAGCAGCGGACTACAGGGACGGGGACTAGCGGGTGATGAGCAGTTCTTC. Protein: CASSGLQGRGLAGDEQFF.